Listed below are T cell receptor beta chains from one sample, sequenced in a study of neurological immune-mediated disorders. TCRdb redid the calling of the 5' RACE reads with MiXCR, one entry per CDR3 protein. The sample has about 55,000 distinct CDR3 sequences; about 4% are singletons. The source material was CD4+ T cells from blood. The receptors here all came from a middle-aged woman with multiple sclerosis. The CDR3 runs from the conserved cysteine through the conserved F or W. D genes are given only for firm matches. The listing skips clone size in some rows; elsewhere it reads once, few, many or a size class.

j_gene | d_gene | abundance | v_gene | CDR3nt | CDR3aa
TRBJ1-3 | NA | NA | TRBV19 | TGTGCCAGTAGTATTAGAGGATACTCTGCAAACACCATATATTTT | CASSIRGYSANTIYF
TRBJ2-4 | TRBD1 | many | TRBV27 | TGTGCCAGCAGTCCCTACAGGGGAAAGGTTGACATTCAGTACTTC | CASSPYRGKVDIQYF
TRBJ1-5 | NA | NA | TRBV6-6 | TGTGCCAGCAGTCTTAAGACAGGTCCTAGCAATCAGCCCCAGCATTTT | CASSLKTGPSNQPQHF
TRBJ2-3 | TRBD2 | many | TRBV20-1 | TGCAGTGCTAGATCGGGACTAGCGGGGGGGCCGGGGACAGATACGCAGTATTTT | CSARSGLAGGPGTDTQYF
TRBJ2-7 | NA | many | TRBV18 | TGTGCCAGCTCACCACCGTCTAGCTCAAGGAGAGAGCAGTACTTC | CASSPPSSSRREQYF
TRBJ1-4 | NA | many | TRBV15 | TGTGCCACCAGCAGAGATTTGGGGGCGTCTAATGAAAAACTGTTTTTT | CATSRDLGASNEKLFF
TRBJ2-1 | TRBD2 | many | TRBV7-8 | TGTGCCAGCAGCTTAGCGAGACTAGCGGGGGTAAAAAACTACAATGAGCAGTTCTTC | CASSLARLAGVKNYNEQFF
TRBJ1-5 | NA | NA | TRBV6-1 | TGTGCCAGCAGTGGGGGGCAGCCCTATAGCAATCAGCCCCAGCATTTT | CASSGGQPYSNQPQHF
TRBJ1-2 | TRBD1 | many | TRBV5-1 | TGCGCCAGCAGCTTGGCCCAGGGGGGATCTGGCTACACCTTC | CASSLAQGGSGYTF
TRBJ2-3 | NA | many | TRBV18 | TGTGCCAGCTCACCACCCCAAAACACAGATACGCAGTATTTT | CASSPPQNTDTQYF
TRBJ2-3 | TRBD2 | many | TRBV5-1 | TGCGCCAGCAGCTCCTCAGCGGGGGGGACAGATACGCAGTATTTT | CASSSSAGGTDTQYF
TRBJ2-7 | NA | many | TRBV28 | TGTGCCAGCAGCTCTCTGGGTAAGGGCTACGAGCAGTACTTC | CASSSLGKGYEQYF
TRBJ2-7 | NA | many | TRBV3-1 | TGTGCCAGCAGCCAAGATCTGGGGAGGAGTTTGGACGAGCAGTACTTC | CASSQDLGRSLDEQYF
TRBJ2-5 | TRBD1 | many | TRBV12-3/TRBV12-4 | TGTGCCAGCAGCACCGGGACAGCTCGGCAAGAGACCCAGTACTTC | CASSTGTARQETQYF
TRBJ2-5 | TRBD1 | NA | TRBV5-1 | TGCGCCAGCAGCTTGGGGGGACAGGGGGATGAGACCCATTACTTC | CASSLGGQGDETHYF
TRBJ1-1 | NA | once | TRBV5-1 | NA | CASSLTGDAYEQYFGPPNTEAFF
TRBJ2-7 | NA | many | TRBV27 | TGTGCCAGCAAAAGTATGAACTCCTACGAGCAGTACTTC | CASKSMNSYEQYF
TRBJ1-4 | NA | many | TRBV5-1 | TGCGCCAGCAGCTTGAGTCCGGGGGAGGGAGATATGTTTTTT | CASSLSPGEGDMFF
TRBJ2-1 | NA | many | TRBV6-5 | TGTGCCAGCAGTTACTCAGGGGCCGGGGGCCATGAGCAGTTCTTC | CASSYSGAGGHEQFF
TRBJ2-3 | NA | many | TRBV5-1 | TGCGCCAGCAGCTTCGGGGAGACAGATACGCAGTATTTT | CASSFGETDTQYF
TRBJ2-7 | TRBD1 | many | TRBV15 | TGTGCCACCAGCCCCCATGGACAGGGAAGCTACGAGCAGTACTTC | CATSPHGQGSYEQYF
TRBJ2-4 | TRBD1 | many | TRBV2 | TGTGCCAGCAGTACAGGGGTAGTCATTCAGTACTTC | CASSTGVVIQYF
TRBJ1-6 | NA | many | TRBV5-1 | TGCGCCAGCAGCTTGGAGCAGGCTTACTCACCCCTCCACTTT | CASSLEQAYSPLHF
TRBJ1-6 | TRBD1 | many | TRBV7-2 | TGTGCCAGCAGGCGGAGGACAGGGTCAGATAATTCACCCCTCCACTTT | CASRRRTGSDNSPLHF